The T cell receptor (beta chain) described here comes from a study of shared clonotypes between healthy human individuals. Study at large: Those who served as donors were a couple of women and three men between the ages of 18 and 49.

General observations from the study: Rarefaction gave evidence that sorted-subset sequencing remained incomplete despite large depth.

Note on this clone: What it binds is unknown.

The V gene's germline CDR1 is SGHTS and CDR2 YDEGEE. The CDR3 sequence is 16 residues long. Trimming at V came to 4 bases and at J to 2 bases, leaving 12 bases not matched to a gene. Deep was the level used in running the assay. Some clones are missing from TCRdb's copy, which holds only in-frame ones; the method was immunoSEQ multiplex PCR. The sample has millions of clones; just over 90% are singletons. The receptor was derived from a man between 18 and 29 years old in good health. Some clones in this sample may be carry-over from other donors' samples. Source material: naive CD4+ T cells from PBMCs. Subset meaning: CD45RA+ positively selected. The genes are TRBV5-8 and TRBJ2-7, with 7 bases aligning to TRBD1. CDR3 residues: CASSTGTVLVAYEQYF. The CDR3 DNA reads as TGTGCCAGCAGCACGGGGACAGTTTTAGTGGCCTACGAGCAGTACTTC.